The T cell receptor (beta chain) under discussion was sequenced for a study of T cell responses to AZD1222 COVID-19 vaccine. Repertoires were generated with immunoSEQ multiplex PCR, while TCRdb's copy carries only in-frame clones and drops some. The profile shows 160,000 or so clones, 75% to 90% of them singletons. The CDR3 runs to 14 residues. Deletions cut 8 bases from V and 2 bases from J, with 13 bases between. Germline-derived CDR1 and CDR2 are KGHSY and FQNENV. This sample comprised peripheral blood, obtained 28 days after the second dose of the MenACWY control vaccine. V gene TRBV16 combines with J gene TRBJ1-5; TRBD1 might be the D (6 bases). The source of this sequence is an adult who received the MenACWY meningococcal vaccine as a control. Here the CDR3 DNA reads TGTGCCAGCGGACCCGGGGGCGGCAATCAGCCCCAGCATTTT. Amino acid sequence: CASGPGGGNQPQHF.